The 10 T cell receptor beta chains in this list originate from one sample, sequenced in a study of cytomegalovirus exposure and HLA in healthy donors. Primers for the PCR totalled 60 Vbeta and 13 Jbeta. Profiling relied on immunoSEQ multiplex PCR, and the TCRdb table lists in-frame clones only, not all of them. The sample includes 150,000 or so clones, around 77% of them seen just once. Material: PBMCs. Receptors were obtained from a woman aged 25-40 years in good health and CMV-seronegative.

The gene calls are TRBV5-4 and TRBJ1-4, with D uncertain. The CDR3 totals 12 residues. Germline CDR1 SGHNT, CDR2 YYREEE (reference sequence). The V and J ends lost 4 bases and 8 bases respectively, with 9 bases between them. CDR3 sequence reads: CASSLLHEKLFF. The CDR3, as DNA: TGTGCCAGCAGCCTCTTACACGAAAAACTGTTTTTT.

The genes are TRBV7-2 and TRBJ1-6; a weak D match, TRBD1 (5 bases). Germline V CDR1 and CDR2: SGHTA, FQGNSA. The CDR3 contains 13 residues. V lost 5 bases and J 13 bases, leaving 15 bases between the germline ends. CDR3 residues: CASSPGYLQPLHF. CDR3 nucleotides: TGTGCCAGCAGCCCAGGGTATCTGCAGCCCCTCCACTTT. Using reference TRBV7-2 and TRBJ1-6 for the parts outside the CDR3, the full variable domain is GAGVSQSPSNKVTEKGKDVELRCDPISGHTALYWYRQSLGQGLEFLIYFQGNSAPDKSGLPSDRFSAERTGGSVSTLTIQRTQQEDSAVYLCASSPGYLQPLHFGNGTRLTVT.

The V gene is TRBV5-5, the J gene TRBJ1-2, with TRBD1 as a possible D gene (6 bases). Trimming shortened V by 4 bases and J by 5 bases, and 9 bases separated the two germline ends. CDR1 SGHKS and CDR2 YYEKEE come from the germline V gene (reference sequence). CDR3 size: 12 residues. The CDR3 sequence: CASSRQEYGYTF. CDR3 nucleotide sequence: TGTGCCAGCAGCCGACAGGAATATGGCTACACCTTC.

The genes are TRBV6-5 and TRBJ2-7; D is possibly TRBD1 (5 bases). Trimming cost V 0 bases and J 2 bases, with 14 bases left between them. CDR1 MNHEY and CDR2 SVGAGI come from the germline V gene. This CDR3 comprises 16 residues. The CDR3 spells CASSYSEGHLTYEQYF. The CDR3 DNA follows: TGTGCCAGCAGTTACTCGGAAGGACACCTCACCTACGAGCAGTACTTC.

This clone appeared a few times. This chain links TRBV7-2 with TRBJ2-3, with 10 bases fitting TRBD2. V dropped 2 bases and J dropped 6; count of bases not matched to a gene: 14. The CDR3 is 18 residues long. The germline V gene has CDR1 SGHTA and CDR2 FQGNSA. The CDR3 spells CASSLKRWASGGRDTQYF. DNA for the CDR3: TGTGCCAGCAGCTTAAAACGCTGGGCTAGCGGGGGTCGGGATACGCAGTATTTT.

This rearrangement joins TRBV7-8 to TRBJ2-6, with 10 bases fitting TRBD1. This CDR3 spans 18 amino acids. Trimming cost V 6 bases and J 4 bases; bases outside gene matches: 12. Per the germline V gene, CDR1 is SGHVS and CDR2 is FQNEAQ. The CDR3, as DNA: TGTGCCAGCAGTAAACCTCGACAGGGGGCGCAAGGGGCCAACGTCCTGACTTTC. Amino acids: CASSKPRQGAQGANVLTF.

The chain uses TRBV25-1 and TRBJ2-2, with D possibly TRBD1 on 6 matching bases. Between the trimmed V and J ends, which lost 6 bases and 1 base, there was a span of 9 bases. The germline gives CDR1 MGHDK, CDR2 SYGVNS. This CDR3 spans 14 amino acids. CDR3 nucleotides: TGTGCCAGCAGACAGGGCGGGAACACCGGGGAGCTGTTTTTT. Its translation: CASRQGGNTGELFF.

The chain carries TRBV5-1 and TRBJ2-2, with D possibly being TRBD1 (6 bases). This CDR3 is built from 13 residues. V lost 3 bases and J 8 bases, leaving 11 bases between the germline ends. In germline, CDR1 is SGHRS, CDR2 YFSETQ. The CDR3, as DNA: TGCGCCAGCAGCTCCCAGGGGCGAGGGGAGCTGTTTTTT. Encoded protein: CASSSQGRGELFF. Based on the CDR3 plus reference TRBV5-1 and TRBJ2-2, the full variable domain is KAGVTQTPRYLIKTRGQQVTLSCSPISGHRSVSWYQQTPGQGLQFLFEYFSETQRNKGNFPGRFSGRQFSNSRSEMNVSTLELGDSALYLCASSSQGRGELFFGEGSRLTVL.

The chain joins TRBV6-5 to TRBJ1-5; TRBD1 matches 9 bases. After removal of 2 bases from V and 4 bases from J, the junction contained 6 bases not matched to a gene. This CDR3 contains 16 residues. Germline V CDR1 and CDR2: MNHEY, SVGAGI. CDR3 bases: TGTGCCAGCAGTTACAGTAGACAGGGGGGTAATCAGCCCCAGCATTTT. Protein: CASSYSRQGGNQPQHF.

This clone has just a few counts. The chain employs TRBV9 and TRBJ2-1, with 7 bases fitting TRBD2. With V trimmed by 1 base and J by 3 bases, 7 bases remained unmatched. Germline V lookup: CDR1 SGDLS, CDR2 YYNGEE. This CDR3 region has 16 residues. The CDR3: CASSVRTGGIYNEQFF. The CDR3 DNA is TGTGCCAGCAGCGTACGAACGGGGGGTATCTACAATGAGCAGTTCTTC.